This paragraph reports one TCR beta chain. No antigen is known for it. The CDR3 covers 13 residues. V lost 5 bases and J lost 1, with 8 bases in between. Germline-derived CDR1 and CDR2 are MNHEY and SMNVEV (reference sequence). Template switching supplied a universal primer site; unique molecular identifiers were carried on the cDNA. TCRdb called the 5' RACE reads again in MiXCR, with one record for every CDR3 protein. The table includes 1.5 million to 2 million distinct CDR3 sequences, around a third detected once. These data are taken from a study of identical twins. Overall study results and limits: While abundant cord blood beta clonotypes carried fewer insertions, memory repertoires showed no such pattern. It was cross-sectional statistical analysis, not following the same donors, that the conclusions relied on. Analyses of zero insertions could be partly confounded by invariant MAIT and iNKT cells.

Material for sequencing was cord blood. The sequence derives from a newborn girl in good health. The gene calls are TRBV27 and TRBJ1-1; the D is unclear. The CDR3 coding sequence is TGTGCCAGCAGTGCAACGGCGAACACTGAAGCTTTCTTT. It is translated as CASSATANTEAFF.